Following are 15 T cell receptor beta chains from one sample sequenced in a study of post-analysis software for immune sequencing data. Study conclusions and caveats: Relative to controls, patients had about 5 TRBV segments at higher frequency, with TRBV5-6, TRBV5-1 and TRBV20-1 among these.

Unique molecular identifiers were built into the TCR beta cDNA libraries. TCRdb called the PCR reads again in MiXCR, with one record for every CDR3 protein. This table holds roughly 200,000 distinct CDR3 sequences, approximately 30% found once. No antigen is known for these receptors. The specimen sequenced was blood. The origin of the receptors is a girl aged 2-17 years with multiple sclerosis.

This clonotype has a count of ten or more. The chain links TRBV6-2 or TRBV6-3 to TRBJ2-1, with D perhaps assigned TRBD1 or TRBD2 (5 bases each). This CDR3 contains 13 residues. V lost 6 bases to trimming and J lost 2 bases, with 8 bases between them. CDR1 is MNHEY, CDR2 SVGEGT, per germline. CDR3 sequence (DNA): TGTGCCAGCAGGGGGGAGACCTACAATGAGCAGTTCTTC. Protein: CASRGETYNEQFF.

This clonotype was seen only a few times. This sequence joins TRBV12-3 or TRBV12-4 and TRBJ2-5, with 12 bases lining up with TRBD1. V lost 7 bases and J lost 4; bases outside the gene matches: 10. The CDR3 spans 16 residues. The CDR3 protein is CASTRDRGRFRETQYF. The CDR3 DNA is TGTGCCAGCACCCGGGACAGGGGGCGGTTCAGAGAGACCCAGTACTTC.

The V call is TRBV12-3 or TRBV12-4, the J call TRBJ2-3, with 7 bases that match TRBD1. J gave up 6 bases and V 7 bases, and 13 bases lay outside the gene matches. This CDR3 is built from 15 residues. In nucleotides, the CDR3 is TGTGCCAGCATCCCGACAGGGATTGTAGGGGATACGCAGTATTTT. Encoded protein: CASIPTGIVGDTQYF.

This sequence joins TRBV19 and TRBJ2-7; possible D gene TRBD1, 5 bases. Germline V gene data show CDR1 as LNHDA and CDR2 as SQIVND (reference sequence). The CDR3 sequence is 14 residues long. V dropped 2 bases and J dropped 9 bases, with 17 bases sitting between them. In nucleotides, the CDR3 is TGTGCCAGTAGTATACCCCAGGGCTTTCCCCGGCAGTACTTC. As protein: CASSIPQGFPRQYF.

This clonotype was recorded a few times. The chain employs TRBV5-1 and TRBJ2-3, with no clear D. CDR3 size: 16 residues. V was pared by 0 bases and J by 5 bases, with 16 bases between. The germline V gene has CDR1 SGHRS and CDR2 YFSETQ. This CDR3 is CASSLGLGRSQDTQYF. The CDR3 nucleotides are TGCGCCAGCAGCTTGGGTCTCGGTCGGTCACAAGATACGCAGTATTTT.

The rearrangement links TRBV19 to TRBJ2-1; 7 bases agree with TRBD1. Germline V gives CDR1 LNHDA, CDR2 SQIVND (reference sequence). The CDR3 extends over 14 amino acids. V lost 5 bases and J lost 10; bases outside the gene matches: 11. The CDR3 protein is CASSPRTGPEEQFF. The DNA of the CDR3 is TGTGCCAGTAGTCCACGGACAGGCCCGGAGGAGCAGTTCTTC.

This clonotype was detected a few times. The chain carries TRBV28 and TRBJ2-5; a possible D gene is TRBD2 (5 bases). From germline, CDR1 is MDHEN and CDR2 SYDVKM. CDR3 size: 14 residues. V was cut by 5 bases and J by 7 bases, with 17 bases left in between. The CDR3 nucleotides read TGTGCCAGCAGTATACAGAAACCCAGCGGGACCCAGTACTTC. This sequence encodes CASSIQKPSGTQYF.

This clonotype came up a few times. The V call is TRBV6-6, the J call TRBJ2-7; either TRBD1 or TRBD2 may fit D (5 bases each). Per the germline V gene, CDR1 is MNHNY and CDR2 is SVGAGI (reference sequence). V lost 7 bases to trimming and J lost 2 bases, with 15 bases between them. The length of the CDR3 is 14 residues. The CDR3 here is CASKLQGPAYEQYF. Here the CDR3 DNA reads TGTGCCAGCAAACTCCAGGGACCGGCCTACGAGCAGTACTTC.

About this clonotype: Germline is not matched at one junction end, which may reflect a read error. V gene TRBV28 combines with J gene TRBJ1-5; D might be TRBD1 (5 bases). The CDR3 has 16 residues. Germline V CDR1 and CDR2: MDHEN, SYDVKM. The DNA of the CDR3 is TGTACCAGCAGTTTTACAGGAACCTATAGCAATCAGCCCCAGCATTTT. Protein: CTSSFTGTYSNQPQHF.

As concerns this clonotype: A much more abundant neighbour one base away suggests this may be a read error. This chain joins TRBV4-2 and TRBJ1-5; D ambiguous. The germline gives CDR1 LGHNA, CDR2 YNFKEQ. The CDR3 is made up of 15 amino acids. Trimming removed 0 bases from V and 6 bases from J, with 12 bases in between. The CDR3 here is CASSQDHFVGQPQHF. As DNA, the CDR3 is TGTGCCAGCAGCCAAGATCATTTCGTCGGTCAGCCCCAGCATTTT.

The V gene is TRBV5-1, the J gene TRBJ2-3, with D possibly TRBD2 on 6 matching bases. V shed 0 bases and J shed 0 bases, with 14 bases lying between them. The CDR3 contains 17 residues. Germline V gene sequence: CDR1 SGHRS, CDR2 YFSETQ. Here the CDR3 DNA reads TGCGCCAGCAGCTTGGGTCTAGCGCAATCTAGCACAGATACGCAGTATTTT. Protein sequence: CASSLGLAQSSTDTQYF.

This clonotype was detected ten times or more. The chain employs TRBV10-3 and TRBJ2-5, with D tentatively TRBD1 (6 bases). The length of the CDR3 is 13 residues. V lost 10 bases to trimming and J lost 1 base, with 13 bases between them. Per the germline V gene, CDR1 is ENHRY and CDR2 is SYGVKD. The CDR3 region has the DNA TGTGCCACCAGGACAGTGCCCCAAGAGACCCAGTACTTC. Its translation is CATRTVPQETQYF.

This clonotype was detected many times. The chain combines TRBV4-1 with TRBJ2-6; D is perhaps TRBD2 (6 bases). Trimming left V 0 bases short and J 2 bases short, with 14 bases between. Germline values: CDR1 MGHRA, CDR2 YSYEKL. There are 18 residues in the CDR3. CDR3 sequence (DNA): TGCGCCAGCAGCCAAGATCGGAGGGGTTCTGCTGGGGCCAACGTCCTGACTTTC. It yields the protein CASSQDRRGSAGANVLTF.

The sample holds many counts of this clonotype. The V call is TRBV10-3, the J call TRBJ2-5; D possibly matches TRBD1 or TRBD2 (5 bases each). V was shortened by 0 bases and J by 3 bases, with 11 bases between the two germline ends. CDR1 is ENHRY and CDR2 is SYGVKD in the germline V gene. The CDR3 is 15 residues long. Here the CDR3 DNA reads TGTGCCATCAGTGAGTCGGCAGGGACCAAAGAGACCCAGTACTTC. Its protein is CAISESAGTKETQYF.

The sample holds many counts of this clonotype. V and J are TRBV7-8 and TRBJ2-1, with no clear D. The germline gives CDR1 SGHVS, CDR2 FQNEAQ. This CDR3 contains 16 residues. V gave up 5 bases and J gave up 5 bases, with 19 bases separating them. CDR3 protein: CASSPQRPKEHNEQFF. CDR3 coding DNA: TGTGCCAGCAGCCCACAACGACCCAAAGAGCACAATGAGCAGTTCTTC.